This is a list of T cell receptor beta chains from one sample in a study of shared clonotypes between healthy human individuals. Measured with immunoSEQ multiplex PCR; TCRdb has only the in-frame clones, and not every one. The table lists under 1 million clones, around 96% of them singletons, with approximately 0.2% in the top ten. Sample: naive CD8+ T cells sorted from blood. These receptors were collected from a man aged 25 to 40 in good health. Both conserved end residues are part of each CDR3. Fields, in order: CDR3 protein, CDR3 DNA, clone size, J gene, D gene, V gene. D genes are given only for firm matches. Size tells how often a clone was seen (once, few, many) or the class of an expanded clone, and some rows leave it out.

CASSYSRSGRTDTQYF,TGTGCCAGCAGTTACTCGAGAAGCGGGAGGACAGATACGCAGTATTTT,.,TRBJ2-3,TRBD2,TRBV6-6
CASSLGDRNYTF,TGTGCCAGTAGTTTGGGGGATCGGAACTACACCTTC,.,TRBJ1-2,.,TRBV19
CASSTRTGVDEKLFF,TGTGCCAGCAGCACCCGGACAGGGGTTGATGAAAAACTGTTTTTT,.,TRBJ1-4,TRBD1,TRBV7-9
CASSQEAPTSLGNNEQFF,TGCGCCAGCAGCCAAGAAGCGCCAACTAGCTTGGGCAACAATGAGCAGTTCTTC,.,TRBJ2-1,.,TRBV4-1
CASSDSPGVNTGELFF,TGTGCCAGCAGTGACTCGCCAGGTGTGAACACCGGGGAGCTGTTTTTT,.,TRBJ2-2,.,TRBV6-4
CASSIAANYEQYF,TGTGCCAGTAGTATAGCTGCCAACTACGAGCAGTACTTC,once,TRBJ2-7,.,TRBV19
CARENGQDYGYTF,TGTGCCAGGGAAAACGGACAGGACTATGGCTACACCTTC,.,TRBJ1-2,TRBD1,TRBV2
CASSFSGDNEQFF,TGTGCCAGCAGTTTTTCAGGGGACAATGAGCAGTTCTTC,.,TRBJ2-1,.,TRBV28
CASSSGANSGNTIYF,TGTGCCAGCAGCTCCGGGGCCAACTCTGGAAACACCATATATTTT,.,TRBJ1-3,.,TRBV7-9
CASLLGGQTEGETQYF,TGTGCCAGCCTCCTCGGTGGTCAGACGGAGGGAGAGACCCAGTACTTC,.,TRBJ2-5,.,TRBV11-2
CAYRGLQRSSYNEQFF,TGTGCCTATAGGGGGCTGCAACGGAGCTCCTACAATGAGCAGTTCTTC,.,TRBJ2-1,TRBD1,TRBV5-4
CASSLWSGSSYNEQFF,TGTGCCAGCAGCTTATGGTCCGGGTCGTCCTACAATGAGCAGTTCTTC,.,TRBJ2-1,.,TRBV7-8
CSVPLDWGNYGYTF,TGCAGCGTCCCCCTTGACTGGGGAAACTATGGCTACACCTTC,.,TRBJ1-2,.,TRBV29-1
CAIRTASTGELFF,TGTGCTATCAGGACAGCGAGCACCGGGGAGCTGTTTTTT,.,TRBJ2-2,.,TRBV6-1
CASSPGGNEQFF,TGTGCCAGCAGCCCAGGAGGGAATGAGCAGTTCTTC,.,TRBJ2-1,.,TRBV9
CASSPTRLAQDTQYF,TGTGCCAGCAGCCCGACTCGACTAGCTCAGGATACGCAGTATTTT,.,TRBJ2-3,TRBD2,TRBV5-6
CASSYSGTGFRNEQFF,TGTGCCAGCAGTTACTCTGGGACAGGTTTTAGAAATGAGCAGTTCTTC,.,TRBJ2-1,TRBD1,TRBV6-5
CAISGGTSEYNEQFF,TGTGCCATCAGTGGCGGGACTAGCGAGTACAATGAGCAGTTCTTC,once,TRBJ2-1,TRBD2,TRBV10-3
CASSPMGGAGSTDTQYF,TGTGCCAGCAGCCCCATGGGAGGCGCGGGGAGCACAGATACGCAGTATTTT,.,TRBJ2-3,.,TRBV7-9
CSVLGTGVYEQYF,TGCAGCGTTCTTGGGACAGGTGTTTACGAGCAGTACTTC,.,TRBJ2-7,TRBD1,TRBV29-1